This T cell receptor (beta chain) was documented in a study of blood T cell repertoires in COVID-19. The V gene's germline CDR1 is MGHRA and CDR2 YSYEKL. V was pared by 3 bases and J by 1 base, with 22 bases between. The CDR3 has 19 amino acids. Participant-given clinical history determined each cohort assignment. Recovered participants had two consecutive negative NP/OP PCR tests, healthcare professional clearance, or symptom resolution. In the authors' workflow: Nucleated cell counts were estimated from reference gene primer amplification. Using immunoSEQ multiplex PCR, the repertoire was profiled, and TCRdb retains in-frame clones only, with some absent. V, J and clone size are those of that table, while D and trimming were read from the DNA. The sample includes approximately 350,000 clones, 75% to 90% of them seen just once.

This sequence originates from a man younger than 35 who had recovered from COVID-19. The rearrangement links TRBV4-1 to TRBJ2-1; D perhaps matches TRBD1 (6 bases). Material: PBMCs or T cells enriched from blood (not recorded which). The CDR3 nucleotides read TGCGCCAGCAGCCATTATCCGGACAGAAACTATATTTCCTACAATGAGCAGTTCTTC. Amino acids: CASSHYPDRNYISYNEQFF.